These 6 T cell receptor beta chains share one sample of origin, sequenced in a study of T cells in Graves' hyperthyroidism and ophthalmopathy. RNA transcripts were the template for amplifying TCR beta CDR3 regions. During a first-round RT-PCR of the TCR CDR3, the HTBI primer set was used. Each CDR3 protein gets one entry after TCRdb re-called the multiplex PCR reads with MiXCR. The data show under 350,000 distinct CDR3 sequences, about 20% seen once. The material sequenced was blood. The receptors stem from a woman aged 45-65 years with Graves' hyperthyroidism.

This clonotype was observed at least ten times. The gene calls are TRBV3-1 and TRBJ2-3, with 7 bases that match TRBD2. V gave up 1 base and J gave up 3 bases; unmatched junction bases: 4. Looked up from germline, CDR1 is LGHDT and CDR2 is YNNKEL (reference sequence). The CDR3 spans 15 residues. The CDR3 loop is CASSQAASGTDTQYF. CDR3 DNA: TGTGCCAGCAGCCAAGCGGCTAGCGGTACAGATACGCAGTATTTT.

This chain links TRBV28 with TRBJ2-1; D gene unclear. This CDR3 region has 12 residues. V lost 2 bases and J lost 5, with 4 bases in between. Germline CDR1 reads MDHEN; CDR2 reads SYDVKM. The CDR3 coding sequence is TGTGCCAGCAGTTTAGCTGACAATGAGCAGTTCTTC. Its translation is CASSLADNEQFF. The full variable domain, its missing parts supplied by reference TRBV28 and TRBJ2-1, is DVKVTQSSRYLVKRTGEKVFLECVQDMDHENMFWYRQDPGLGLRLIYFSYDVKMKEKGDIPEGYSVSREKKERFSLILESASTNQTSMYLCASSLADNEQFFGPGTRLTVL.

This chain links TRBV9 with TRBJ1-2; 8 bases align to TRBD1. With 0 bases clipped from V and 0 bases from J, the junction kept 7 bases outside the gene matches. The germline V gene encodes CDR1 SGDLS and CDR2 YYNGEE. This CDR3 is built from 17 residues. The CDR3 is CASSVAGQATPNYGYTF. The DNA of the CDR3 is TGTGCCAGCAGCGTAGCGGGACAGGCGACACCTAACTATGGCTACACCTTC. Full variable domain (outside the CDR3, taken from reference TRBV9 and TRBJ1-2): DSGVTQTPKHLITATGQRVTLRCSPRSGDLSVYWYQQSLDQGLQFLIQYYNGEERAKGNILERFSAQQFPDLHSELNLSSLELGDSALYFCASSVAGQATPNYGYTFGSGTRLTVV.

The CDR3 DNA reads TGTGCCAGCAGCTACGGACAGGGGGATACGCAGTATTTT. Protein sequence: CASSYGQGDTQYF. The chain joins TRBV5-4 to TRBJ2-3; the match to TRBD1 covers 9 bases. Germline lookup yields CDR1 SGHNT and CDR2 YYREEE (reference sequence). V lost 3 bases to trimming and J lost 6 bases; unmatched junction nucleotides: 2. The CDR3 spans 13 residues. Variable domain in full (rest from reference TRBV5-4 and TRBJ2-3): ETGVTQSPTHLIKTRGQQVTLRCSSQSGHNTVSWYQQALGQGPQFIFQYYREEENGRGNFPPRFSGLQFPNYSSELNVNALELDDSALYLCASSYGQGDTQYFGPGTRLTVL.

This clonotype turned up a few times. CDR3 region: CASSLERTSGRNEQFF. Written as DNA, the CDR3 is TGTGCCAGCAGCTTGGAGAGGACTAGCGGGAGAAATGAGCAGTTCTTC. J is TRBJ2-1 and V is TRBV5-6; TRBD2 matches at 13 bases. The CDR3 runs to 16 residues. V lost 0 bases and J lost 7; bases outside the gene matches: 4. The germline V gene encodes CDR1 SGHDT and CDR2 YYEEEE.

The sample holds many counts of this clonotype. The rearrangement links TRBV12-3 or TRBV12-4 to TRBJ2-5; perhaps TRBD2 as D (6 bases). Trimming shortened V by 1 base and J by 5 bases, and 8 bases separated the two germline ends. This CDR3 is built from 13 residues. In nucleotides, the CDR3 is TGTGCCAGCAGTTTAGGCGGGAAGGAGACCCAGTACTTC. Protein sequence: CASSLGGKETQYF.